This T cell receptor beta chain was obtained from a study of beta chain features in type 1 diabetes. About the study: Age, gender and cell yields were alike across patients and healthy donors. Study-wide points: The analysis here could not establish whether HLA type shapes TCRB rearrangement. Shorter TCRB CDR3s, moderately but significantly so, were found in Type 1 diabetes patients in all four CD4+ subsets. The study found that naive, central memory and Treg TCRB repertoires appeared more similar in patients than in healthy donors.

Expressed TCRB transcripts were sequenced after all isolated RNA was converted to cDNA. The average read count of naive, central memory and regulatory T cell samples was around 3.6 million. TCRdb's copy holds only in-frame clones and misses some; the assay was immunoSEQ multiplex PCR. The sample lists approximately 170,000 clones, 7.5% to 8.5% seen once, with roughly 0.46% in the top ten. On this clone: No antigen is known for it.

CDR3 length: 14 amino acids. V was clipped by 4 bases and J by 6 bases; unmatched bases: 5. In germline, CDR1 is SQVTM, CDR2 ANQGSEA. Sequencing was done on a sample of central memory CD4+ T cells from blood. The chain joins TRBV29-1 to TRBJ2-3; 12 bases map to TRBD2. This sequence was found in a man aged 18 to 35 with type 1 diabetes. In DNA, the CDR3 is TGCAGCGTTGTCCTAGCGGGGGGGCGGGATACGCAGTATTTT. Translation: CSVVLAGGRDTQYF.